This TCR beta chain stems from a study of blood T cells in healthy people across ages. Study-level information: Per every two T cells, about one barcoded beta molecule was captured by template switching.

Findings and caveats of the study: When set beside aged donors, long-lived donors presented more naive CD4+ cells and higher diversity.

J lost 2 bases, V lost 4 bases, and 14 bases had no gene match. Germline values: CDR1 MDHEN, CDR2 SYDVKM. CDR3 length: 17 residues. This clonotype was detected only a few times. The antigen remains unidentified. The authors ran a second PCR of about 7 to 11 cycles using a sample-barcoded 5' primer and a J-beta primer mix. Every cDNA molecule carried a tag from a template-switch adaptor bearing 12 random nucleotides. In TCRdb, the 5' RACE reads were re-called with MiXCR into one record per CDR3 protein. The sample consists of about 670,000 distinct CDR3 sequences, around two fifths of them appearing once.

The TCR comes from an elderly man in good health. V and J are TRBV28 and TRBJ2-7; 7 nucleotides align to TRBD1. What was sequenced was blood. CDR3 coding DNA: TGTGCCAGCAGTTCCACAGGGGTTCTAGCCTACGCCTACGAGCAGTACTTC. Amino acids: CASSSTGVLAYAYEQYF.